This T cell receptor (beta chain) comes out of a study of response to subunit inactivated influenza vaccine. Study-level points and caveats: Every seasonal influenza vaccination brings in few new T cells, the authors suggested.

This CDR3 is built from 15 residues. Germline loops: CDR1 MNHEY, CDR2 SVGAGI. Trimming removed 4 bases from V and 7 bases from J; junction bases left unmatched: 9. A single record per CDR3 protein comes from TCRdb applying MiXCR to the RT-PCR reads. The sample contains about 780,000 distinct CDR3 sequences, around a sixth of which appear only once. As to this clonotype: Antigen: not known.

This receptor was taken from a man aged 50-59 years who received an inactivated influenza vaccine. V usage is TRBV6-5 and J usage is TRBJ1-4; TRBD1 matches at 7 bases. This material consisted of PBMCs from blood, taken around 5 days after vaccination. CDR3 residues: CASSSTGAPFEKLFF. The DNA for the CDR3 is TGTGCCAGCAGTTCCACAGGGGCCCCATTTGAAAAACTGTTTTTT.